This TCR beta chain was sequenced for a study of CD8 T cells in ankylosing spondylitis. TCRdb recomputed calls from the 5' RACE reads with MiXCR, one row per CDR3 protein. Of about 750,000 distinct CDR3 sequences in the sample, roughly 20% are singletons; the top ten hold around a fifth. This clonotype has only a few counts. Its antigen is not identified. Findings of the study overall: Ankylosing spondylitis blood seemed to carry a telltale TCR beta motif made of eight or nine highly homologous variants. Peripheral blood held disease-linked clones only at relatively low frequency, and these were CD8+. Reactive arthritis synovial fluid and blood previously showed some of these motif variants.

The sequence was collected from a male donor with ankylosing spondylitis. What was sequenced was blood, either unsorted or a sorted T cell fraction (not recorded which).

CDR3 sequence reads: CASSQGPAGDQETQYF. As DNA, the CDR3 is TGCGCCAGCAGCCAAGGGCCAGCGGGGGACCAAGAGACCCAGTACTTC. The genes are TRBV4-1 and TRBJ2-5; 8 bases fit TRBD2. The germline gives CDR1 MGHRA, CDR2 YSYEKL. The CDR3 has 16 residues. The ends lost 1 base at V and 0 bases at J; junction bases unmatched: 4.